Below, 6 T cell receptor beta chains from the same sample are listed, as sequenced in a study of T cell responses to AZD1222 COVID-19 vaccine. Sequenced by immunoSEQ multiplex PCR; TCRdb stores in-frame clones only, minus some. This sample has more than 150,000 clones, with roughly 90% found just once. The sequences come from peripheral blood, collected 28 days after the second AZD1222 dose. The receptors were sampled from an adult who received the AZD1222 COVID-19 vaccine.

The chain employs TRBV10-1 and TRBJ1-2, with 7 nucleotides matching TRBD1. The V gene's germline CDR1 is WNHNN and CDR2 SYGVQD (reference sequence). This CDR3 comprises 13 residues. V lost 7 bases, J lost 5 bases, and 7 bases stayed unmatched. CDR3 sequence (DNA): TGCGCCAGCACCGATACAGGGGTATATGGCTACACCTTC. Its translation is CASTDTGVYGYTF.

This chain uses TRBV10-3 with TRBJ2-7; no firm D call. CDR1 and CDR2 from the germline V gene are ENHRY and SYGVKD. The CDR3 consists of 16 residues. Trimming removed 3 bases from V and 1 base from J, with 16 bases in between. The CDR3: CAISDRNSPWSYEQYF. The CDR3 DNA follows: TGTGCCATCAGTGATAGAAACAGTCCTTGGTCCTACGAGCAGTACTTC.

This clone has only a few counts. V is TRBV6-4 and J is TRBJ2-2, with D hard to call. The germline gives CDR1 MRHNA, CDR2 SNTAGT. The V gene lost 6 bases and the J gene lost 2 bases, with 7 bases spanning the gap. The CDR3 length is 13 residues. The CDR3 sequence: CASRYSNTGELFF. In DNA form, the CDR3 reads TGTGCCAGCAGATACAGTAACACCGGGGAGCTGTTTTTT.

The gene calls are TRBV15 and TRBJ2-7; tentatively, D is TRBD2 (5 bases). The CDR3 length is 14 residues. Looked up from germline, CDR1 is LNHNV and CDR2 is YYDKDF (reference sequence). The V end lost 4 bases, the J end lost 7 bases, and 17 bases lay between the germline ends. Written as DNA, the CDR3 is TGTGCCACCAGCATCCGGGCCTCGGGCGGGGAGCAGTACTTC. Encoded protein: CATSIRASGGEQYF.

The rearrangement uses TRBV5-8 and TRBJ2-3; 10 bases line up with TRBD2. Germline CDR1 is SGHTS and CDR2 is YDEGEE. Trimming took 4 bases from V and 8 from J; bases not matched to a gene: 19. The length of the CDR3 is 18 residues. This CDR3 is CASSRRTSGSSEGSTQYF. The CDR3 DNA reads TGTGCCAGCAGCCGTAGGACTAGCGGCTCCTCAGAGGGCTCTACGCAGTATTTT.

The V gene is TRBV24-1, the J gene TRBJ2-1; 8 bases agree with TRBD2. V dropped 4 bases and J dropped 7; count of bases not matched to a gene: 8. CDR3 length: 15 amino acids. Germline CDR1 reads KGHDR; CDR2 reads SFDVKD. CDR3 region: CATSDRGGSLNEQFF. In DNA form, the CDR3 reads TGTGCCACCAGTGACCGGGGGGGCAGTCTTAATGAGCAGTTCTTC.